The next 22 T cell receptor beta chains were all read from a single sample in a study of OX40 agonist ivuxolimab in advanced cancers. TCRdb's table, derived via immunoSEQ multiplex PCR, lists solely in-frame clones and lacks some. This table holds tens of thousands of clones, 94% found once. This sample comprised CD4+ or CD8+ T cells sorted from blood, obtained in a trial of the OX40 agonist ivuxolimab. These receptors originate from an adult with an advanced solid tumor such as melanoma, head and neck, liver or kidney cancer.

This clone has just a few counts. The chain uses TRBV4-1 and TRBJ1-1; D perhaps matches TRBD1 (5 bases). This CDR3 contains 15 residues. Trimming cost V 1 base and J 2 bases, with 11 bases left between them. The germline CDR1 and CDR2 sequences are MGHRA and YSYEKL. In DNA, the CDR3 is TGCGCCAGCAGCCAAGGGTCCGGGGGAAACACTGAAGCTTTCTTT. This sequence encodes CASSQGSGGNTEAFF.

This chain's CDR3 is CASSPQPSRQGLWNEQFF. The CDR3 DNA sequence: TGTGCCAGCAGCCCCCAGCCATCGAGACAGGGCCTCTGGAATGAGCAGTTCTTC. The chain combines TRBV7-2 with TRBJ2-1, with 7 bases lining up with TRBD1. CDR1 and CDR2 (germline): SGHTA, FQGNSA. J lost 7 bases, V lost 5 bases, and 20 bases had no gene match. This CDR3 contains 18 residues.

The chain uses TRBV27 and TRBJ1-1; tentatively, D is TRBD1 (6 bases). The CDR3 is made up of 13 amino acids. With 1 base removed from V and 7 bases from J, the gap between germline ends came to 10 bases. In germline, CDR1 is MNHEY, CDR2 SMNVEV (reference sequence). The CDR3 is CASSLLGAYEAFF. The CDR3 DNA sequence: TGTGCCAGCAGTTTATTGGGGGCGTATGAAGCTTTCTTT.

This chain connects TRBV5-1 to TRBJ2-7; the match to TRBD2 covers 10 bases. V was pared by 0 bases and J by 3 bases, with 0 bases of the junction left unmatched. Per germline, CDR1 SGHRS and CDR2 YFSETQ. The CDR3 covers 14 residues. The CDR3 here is CASSLASGSYEQYF. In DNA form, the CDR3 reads TGCGCCAGCAGCTTGGCTAGCGGGAGCTACGAGCAGTACTTC.

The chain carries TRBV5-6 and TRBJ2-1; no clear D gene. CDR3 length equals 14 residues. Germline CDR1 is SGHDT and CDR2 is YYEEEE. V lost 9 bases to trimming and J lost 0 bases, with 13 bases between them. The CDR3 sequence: CATWLRSSYNEQFF. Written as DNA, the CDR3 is TGTGCCACGTGGCTGAGGAGCTCCTACAATGAGCAGTTCTTC.

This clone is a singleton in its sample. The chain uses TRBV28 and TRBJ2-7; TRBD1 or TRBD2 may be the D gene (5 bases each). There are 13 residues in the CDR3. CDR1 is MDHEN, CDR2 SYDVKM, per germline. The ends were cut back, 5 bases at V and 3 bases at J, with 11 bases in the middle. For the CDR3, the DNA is TGTGCCAGCAGTCCCCGGGGCTACTACGAGCAGTACTTC. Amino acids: CASSPRGYYEQYF.

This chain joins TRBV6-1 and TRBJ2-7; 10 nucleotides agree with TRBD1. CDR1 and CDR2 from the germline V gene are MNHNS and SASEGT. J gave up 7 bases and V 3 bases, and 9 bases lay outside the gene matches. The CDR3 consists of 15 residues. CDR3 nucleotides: TGTGCCAGCAGTGATTCCGGGACAGGGGCGGGGGAGCAGTACTTC. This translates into CASSDSGTGAGEQYF.

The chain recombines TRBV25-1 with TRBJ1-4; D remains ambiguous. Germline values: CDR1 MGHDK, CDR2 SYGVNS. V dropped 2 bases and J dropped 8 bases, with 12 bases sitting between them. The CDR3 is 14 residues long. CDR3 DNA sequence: TGTGCCAGCAGTGAAGGTGTTCCGGGAGAAAAACTGTTTTTT. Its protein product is CASSEGVPGEKLFF.

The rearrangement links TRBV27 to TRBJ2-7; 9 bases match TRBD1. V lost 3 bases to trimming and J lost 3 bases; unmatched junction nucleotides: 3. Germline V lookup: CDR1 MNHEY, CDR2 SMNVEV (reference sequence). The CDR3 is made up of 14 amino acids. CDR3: CASSLTGGNYEQYF. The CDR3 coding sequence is TGTGCCAGCAGTTTGACAGGGGGAAACTACGAGCAGTACTTC.

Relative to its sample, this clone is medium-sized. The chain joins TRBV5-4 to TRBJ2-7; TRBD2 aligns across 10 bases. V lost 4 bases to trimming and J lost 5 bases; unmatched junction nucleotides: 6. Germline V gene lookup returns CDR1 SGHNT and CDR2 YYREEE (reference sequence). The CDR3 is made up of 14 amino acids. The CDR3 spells CASSQLAGFDEQYF. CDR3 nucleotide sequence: TGTGCCAGCAGCCAACTAGCGGGATTTGACGAGCAGTACTTC.

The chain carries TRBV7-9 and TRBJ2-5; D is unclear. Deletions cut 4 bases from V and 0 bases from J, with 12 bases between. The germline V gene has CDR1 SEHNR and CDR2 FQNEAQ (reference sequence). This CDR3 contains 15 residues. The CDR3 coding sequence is TGTGCCAGCAGCTCATACGCGCTAGACCAAGAGACCCAGTACTTC. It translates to CASSSYALDQETQYF.

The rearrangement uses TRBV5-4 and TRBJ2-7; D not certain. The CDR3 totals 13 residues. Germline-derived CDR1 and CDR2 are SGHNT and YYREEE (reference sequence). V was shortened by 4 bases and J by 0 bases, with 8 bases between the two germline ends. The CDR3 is CASSPSGSYEQYF. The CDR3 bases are TGTGCCAGCAGCCCGTCCGGCTCCTACGAGCAGTACTTC. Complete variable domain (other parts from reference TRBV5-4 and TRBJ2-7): ETGVTQSPTHLIKTRGQQVTLRCSSQSGHNTVSWYQQALGQGPQFIFQYYREEENGRGNFPPRFSGLQFPNYSSELNVNALELDDSALYLCASSPSGSYEQYFGPGTRLTVT.

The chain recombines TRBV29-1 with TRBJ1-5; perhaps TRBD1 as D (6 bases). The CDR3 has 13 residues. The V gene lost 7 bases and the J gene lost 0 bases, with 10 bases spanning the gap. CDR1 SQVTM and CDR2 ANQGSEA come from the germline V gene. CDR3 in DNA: TGCAGCGCCTTGGACAGTAGCAATCAGCCCCAGCATTTT. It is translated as CSALDSSNQPQHF.

CDR3: CASSLGVTGELFF. CDR3 bases: TGTGCCAGCAGCCTCGGGGTCACCGGGGAGCTGTTTTTT. V gene TRBV11-2 combines with J gene TRBJ2-2, with TRBD2 as a possible D gene (5 bases). Trimming shortened V by 5 bases and J by 4 bases, and 8 bases separated the two germline ends. CDR1 is SGHAT, CDR2 FQNNGV, per germline. The CDR3 extends over 13 amino acids.

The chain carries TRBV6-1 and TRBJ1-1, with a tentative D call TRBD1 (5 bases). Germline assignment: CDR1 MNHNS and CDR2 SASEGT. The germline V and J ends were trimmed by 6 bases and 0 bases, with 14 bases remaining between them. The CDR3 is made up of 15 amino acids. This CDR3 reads CASSRFGTMNTEAFF. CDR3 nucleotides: TGTGCCAGCAGCCGTTTTGGGACGATGAACACTGAAGCTTTCTTT.

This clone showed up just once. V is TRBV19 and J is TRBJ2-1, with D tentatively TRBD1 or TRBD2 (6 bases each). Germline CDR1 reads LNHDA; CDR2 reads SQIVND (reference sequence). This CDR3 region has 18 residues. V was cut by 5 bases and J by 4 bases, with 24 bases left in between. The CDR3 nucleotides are TGTGCCAGTAGTTGGGGCACCGGGGGCGACCCCTTGTACAATGAGCAGTTCTTC. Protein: CASSWGTGGDPLYNEQFF.

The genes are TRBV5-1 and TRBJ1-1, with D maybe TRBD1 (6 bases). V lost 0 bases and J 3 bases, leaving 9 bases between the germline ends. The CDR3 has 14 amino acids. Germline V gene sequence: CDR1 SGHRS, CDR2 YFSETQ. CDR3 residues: CASSLAYRDTEAFF. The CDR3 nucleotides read TGCGCCAGCAGCTTGGCCTACAGGGACACTGAAGCTTTCTTT.

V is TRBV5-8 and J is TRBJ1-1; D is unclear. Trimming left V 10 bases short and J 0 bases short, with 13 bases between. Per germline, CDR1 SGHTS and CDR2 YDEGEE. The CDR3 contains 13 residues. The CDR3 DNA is TGTGCCGCACTTACGTCCCTGAACACTGAAGCTTTCTTT. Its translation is CAALTSLNTEAFF.

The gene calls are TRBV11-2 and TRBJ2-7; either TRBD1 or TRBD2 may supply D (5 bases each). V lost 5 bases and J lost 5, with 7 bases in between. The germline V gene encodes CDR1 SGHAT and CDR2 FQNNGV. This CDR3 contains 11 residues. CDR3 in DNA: TGTGCCAGCAGCCTGGGGGACGAGCAGTACTTC. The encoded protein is CASSLGDEQYF.

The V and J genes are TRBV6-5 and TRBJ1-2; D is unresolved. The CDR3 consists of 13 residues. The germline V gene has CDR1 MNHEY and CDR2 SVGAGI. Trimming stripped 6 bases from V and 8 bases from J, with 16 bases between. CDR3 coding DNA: TGTGCCAGCAGAGGTGGTGGGGTTAGAGGCTACACCTTC. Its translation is CASRGGGVRGYTF.

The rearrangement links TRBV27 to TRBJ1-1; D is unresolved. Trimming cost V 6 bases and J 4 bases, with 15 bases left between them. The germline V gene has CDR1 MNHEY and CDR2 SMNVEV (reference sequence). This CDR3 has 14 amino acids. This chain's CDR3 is CASSKAQLFTEAFF. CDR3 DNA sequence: TGTGCCAGCAGCAAAGCGCAGCTATTCACTGAAGCTTTCTTT.

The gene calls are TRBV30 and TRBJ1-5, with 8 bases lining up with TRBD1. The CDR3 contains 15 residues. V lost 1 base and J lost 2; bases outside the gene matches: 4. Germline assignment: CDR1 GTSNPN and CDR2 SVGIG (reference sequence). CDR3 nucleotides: TGTGCCTGGAGTGGCGGGACAGGTGGCAATCAGCCCCAGCATTTT. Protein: CAWSGGTGGNQPQHF. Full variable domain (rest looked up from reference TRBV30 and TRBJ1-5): SQTIHQWPATLVQPVGSPLSLECTVEGTSNPNLYWYRQAAGRGLQLLFYSVGIGQISSEVPQNLSASRPQDRQFILSSKKLLLSDSGFYLCAWSGGTGGNQPQHFGDGTRLSIL.